This T cell receptor beta chain was obtained from a study of blood T cell repertoires in COVID-19 (TCRdb year 2020). Study-level background: The collaborator samples originated in the United States, Italy and Spain and spanned the acute and convalescent phases of COVID-19. The prospective study material was composed of cDNA or gDNA derived from T cells, B-cell-depleted T cells, or PBMCs. The dataset comprised deeply sampled blood TCRbeta repertoires from subjects exposed to, actively infected with, or recovered from COVID-19. The repertoires were released in a freely available public database meant as a resource for research on the immune response to SARS-CoV-2. Samples were obtained from the ongoing ImmuneRACE study (first 160 participants) and from 1,000 to 1,500 subjects provided by 6 global collaborators. Sample metadata almost always included a de-identified subject ID, COVID-19 status, age in years and sex. HLA class I and class II types, where available, came from metadata supplied by the sample provider rather than from assay-based typing. Broader findings and caveats from the paper: Clinical and demographic metadata were provided uncurated, with the amount varying by source and participant.

V loses 3 bases of germline sequence and J loses 3 bases, and the interval between the two ends is 12 bases. Including cysteine and phenylalanine, the CDR3 has 14 amino acids. The retained sequence is limited to the CDR3, 42 bases, with the frame set at the first base. CDR1 and CDR2 were assigned from the germline V gene as KGHSH and LQKENI. Whole blood was collected in K2EDTA tubes by collaborating institutions according to the institutions' own protocols. For TCRbeta analysis, collaborators shipped samples as frozen whole blood, isolated PBMCs, or DNA extracted from either of those sample types. Turning to this clone: What this receptor recognizes is not known. No qualities accompany the bases; no much larger clone lies one base away.

TCRbeta CDR3 regions were amplified from genomic DNA using the immunoSEQ Assay, a bias-controlled multiplex PCR. The authors processed their data as follows. Within the assay, amplification of reference gene primers was used to estimate how many nucleated cells each sample contained. To quantify the absolute abundance of each unique TCRbeta CDR3 rearrangement, sequence reads were collapsed and filtered. Productive Simpson clonality was computed per sample as the square root of Simpson's diversity index over productive rearrangements. Held by TCRdb, this immuneACCESS table contains in-frame sequences only and omits some clones. Under half of the omission traces to an unresolved V gene where checked; the cause of the rest is unknown. Clone size and V and J calls were adopted from that table, with D and trimming inferred from the DNA. This sample is represented by more than 40,000 clones; just over 90% of them were singletons. Of the sample, approximately 5% is held by the ten largest clones.

The TCR sequence derives from a man in his sixties or seventies with acute or convalescent COVID-19. The chain was built from TRBV18 and TRBJ2-7; TRBD1 is possibly the D segment (5 matching bases). Sample: peripheral blood. The DNA is TGTGCCAGCTCACCGACAGTGGGGCTCTACGAGCAGTACTTC. Its amino acids are CASSPTVGLYEQYF.